The next 19 T cell receptor beta chains were all read from a single sample in a study of blood T cell repertoires in COVID-19. Method: immunoSEQ multiplex PCR; TCRdb's copy keeps in-frame clones and lacks some. The sample holds about 190,000 clones, 88% seen once. The sample comprised peripheral blood. The receptors were sampled from an older man with active or convalescent COVID-19.

This rearrangement joins TRBV27 to TRBJ2-5; D may be TRBD2 (6 bases). Trimming pared 2 bases from V and 5 bases from J, leaving 12 bases between. This CDR3 comprises 14 residues. Per the germline V gene, CDR1 is MNHEY and CDR2 is SMNVEV (reference sequence). In DNA, the CDR3 is TGTGCCAGCAGTTTAAAGCTAGCGACTGAGACCCAGTACTTC. Amino acid sequence: CASSLKLATETQYF.

The V call is TRBV12-3 or TRBV12-4, the J call TRBJ2-7; a weak D match, TRBD2 (5 bases). The CDR3 is 13 amino acids. The V gene lost 5 bases and the J gene lost 3 bases, with 11 bases spanning the gap. The CDR3 DNA sequence: TGTGCCAGCAGTGAATCCGGGAACTACGAGCAGTACTTC. Translated, it gives CASSESGNYEQYF.

This clone has a single count. The chain recombines TRBV27 with TRBJ2-1; D remains ambiguous. The germline gives CDR1 MNHEY, CDR2 SMNVEV (reference sequence). The CDR3 consists of 12 residues. V was shortened by 5 bases and J by 1 base, with 3 bases between the two germline ends. In nucleotides, the CDR3 is TGTGCCAGCAGTCGGTCCTACAATGAGCAGTTCTTC. Its protein is CASSRSYNEQFF.

The chain employs TRBV6-5 and TRBJ1-1; possible D gene TRBD1, 5 bases. Germline V gene data show CDR1 as MNHEY and CDR2 as SVGAGI. V was shortened by 6 bases and J by 4 bases, with 12 bases between the two germline ends. This CDR3 has 13 amino acids. The CDR3 DNA sequence: TGTGCCAGCAGCCACGGGGGGGGCACTGAAGCTTTCTTT. It yields the protein CASSHGGGTEAFF.

V and J are TRBV3-1 (or the pseudogene TRBV3-2) and TRBJ1-4, with TRBD1 matching 9 bases. J lost 11 bases, V lost 1 base, and 2 bases had no gene match. The CDR3 runs 13 residues. CDR1 is LGHDT and CDR2 is YNNKEL in the germline V gene (reference sequence). CDR3 amino acids: CASSQATGGKLFF. CDR3 DNA: TGTGCCAGCAGCCAAGCGACAGGGGGTAAACTGTTTTTT.

The chain recombines TRBV29-1 with TRBJ1-2; 12 bases fit TRBD1. The length of the CDR3 is 16 residues. The J segment lost 5 bases and the V segment lost 6 bases, leaving 13 bases of the junction unmatched. Germline CDR1 and CDR2: SQVTM and ANQGSEA. CDR3 protein: CSVIRDRGRNMYGYTF. The CDR3 bases are TGCAGCGTCATCCGGGACAGGGGGCGGAACATGTATGGCTACACCTTC.

This clone was found once. CDR3 nucleotide sequence: TGTGCCAGCGGGGAGGCGGATGAAAAACTGTTTTTT. Protein: CASGEADEKLFF. The chain is built from TRBV27 and TRBJ1-4; D is undetermined. CDR1 is MNHEY, CDR2 SMNVEV, per germline (reference sequence). The CDR3 has 12 amino acids. Trimming cost V 8 bases and J 6 bases, with 10 bases left between them.

The chain joins TRBV5-6 to TRBJ2-5, with 9 nucleotides matching TRBD2. Trimming at V came to 5 bases and at J to 3 bases, leaving 2 bases not matched to a gene. This CDR3 has 13 residues. The V gene's germline CDR1 is SGHDT and CDR2 YYEEEE. CDR3 sequence: CASSIAGEETQYF. The CDR3 nucleotides are TGTGCCAGCAGTATAGCGGGGGAAGAGACCCAGTACTTC.

The chain couples TRBV19 to TRBJ2-7, with D tentatively TRBD1 (5 bases). The germline CDR1 and CDR2 sequences are LNHDA and SQIVND (reference sequence). Trimming cost V 6 bases and J 1 base, with 13 bases left between them. The CDR3 length is 14 residues. The CDR3 loop reads CASRKGGASYEQYF. In DNA form, the CDR3 reads TGTGCCAGTAGGAAGGGTGGGGCGTCCTACGAGCAGTACTTC.

The V gene is TRBV7-9, the J gene TRBJ2-7; TRBD2 might be the D (6 bases). CDR3 size: 11 residues. Per germline, CDR1 SEHNR and CDR2 FQNEAQ (reference sequence). Trimming shortened V by 5 bases and J by 7 bases, and 9 bases separated the two germline ends. Here the CDR3 DNA reads TGTGCCAGCAGCACCCGGGGGGAGCAGTACTTC. It yields the protein CASSTRGEQYF.

Only one count was recorded for this clone. This rearrangement joins TRBV7-9 to TRBJ1-1; a weak D match, TRBD1 (6 bases). The CDR3 runs to 13 residues. V gave up 3 bases and J gave up 7 bases, with 12 bases separating them. Germline assignment: CDR1 SEHNR and CDR2 FQNEAQ (reference sequence). DNA for the CDR3: TGTGCCAGCAGCTTGGACAGTCTAGGTGAAGCTTTCTTT. Translation: CASSLDSLGEAFF.

The chain links TRBV2 to TRBJ2-2; no reliable D call. Germline CDR1 SNHLY, CDR2 FYNNEI. V was shortened by 2 bases and J by 1 base, with 8 bases between the two germline ends. The CDR3 is 15 amino acids. The CDR3 is CASSESGVNTGELFF. Here the CDR3 DNA reads TGTGCCAGCAGTGAATCCGGAGTGAACACCGGGGAGCTGTTTTTT. The variable domain in full, with the rest retrieved from reference TRBV2 and TRBJ2-2, is EPEVTQTPSHQVTQMGQEVILRCVPISNHLYFYWYRQILGQKVEFLVSFYNNEISEKSEIFDDQFSVERPDGSNFTLKIRSTKLEDSAMYFCASSESGVNTGELFFGEGSRLTVL.

The count of this clone is one. The chain is built from TRBV14 and TRBJ2-7; 11 bases line up with TRBD1. Trimming took 6 bases from V and 3 from J; bases not matched to a gene: 4. This CDR3 region has 14 residues. Germline lookup yields CDR1 SGHDN and CDR2 FVKESK. For the CDR3, the DNA is TGTGCCAGCAGTCGGACAGGGGGCCACTACGAGCAGTACTTC. It translates to CASSRTGGHYEQYF.

The J gene is TRBJ2-1, the V gene TRBV4-1; 13 bases map to TRBD2. J lost 9 bases, V lost 2 bases, and 7 bases had no gene match. The CDR3 length is 16 residues. Germline values: CDR1 MGHRA, CDR2 YSYEKL. The CDR3, as DNA: TGCGCCAGCAGCCAATTCGGGACTAGCGGGGTTGTTGAGCAGTTCTTC. Protein sequence: CASSQFGTSGVVEQFF.

The V gene is TRBV30, the J gene TRBJ2-7; maybe TRBD1 (5 bases). The germline CDR1 and CDR2 sequences are GTSNPN and SVGIG (reference sequence). The CDR3 has 13 amino acids. Trimming shortened V by 3 bases and J by 5 bases, and 14 bases separated the two germline ends. CDR3 nucleotides: TGTGCCTGGAGACACGACAGTGCCCACGAGCAGTACTTC. Its translation is CAWRHDSAHEQYF.

This clone was found once. The V call is TRBV30, the J call TRBJ1-3; D possibly corresponds to TRBD1 (6 bases). CDR1 is GTSNPN and CDR2 is SVGIG in the germline V gene (reference sequence). V gave up 2 bases and J gave up 4 bases, with 12 bases separating them. This CDR3 region has 14 residues. The CDR3 DNA reads as TGTGCCTGGAGTTTCAGGGGAATCGGAAACACCATATATTTT. This translates into CAWSFRGIGNTIYF.

The J gene is TRBJ2-3, the V gene TRBV4-1; TRBD2 is a possible D gene (7 bases). V was clipped by 2 bases and J by 5 bases, with 17 bases between them. Germline CDR1 MGHRA, CDR2 YSYEKL. This CDR3 has 16 residues. The CDR3 DNA reads TGCGCCAGCAGCCAAACTACAGGGAGGGCGGGAGATACGCAGTATTTT. Protein sequence: CASSQTTGRAGDTQYF.

V gene TRBV28 combines with J gene TRBJ2-5; possibly TRBD2 for D (6 bases). V lost 5 bases to trimming and J lost 2 bases, with 15 bases between them. CDR1 is MDHEN, CDR2 SYDVKM, per germline. The CDR3 is 15 amino acids. CDR3: CASSPRGWGQETQYF. The CDR3 region has the DNA TGTGCCAGCAGTCCCCGGGGGTGGGGGCAAGAGACCCAGTACTTC.

The chain employs TRBV5-8 and TRBJ2-3, with 7 bases lining up with TRBD1. With 4 bases clipped from V and 5 bases from J, the junction kept 10 bases outside the gene matches. CDR1 and CDR2 (germline): SGHTS, YDEGEE. The CDR3 length is 15 residues. This CDR3 reads CASSATGQSGDTQYF. The CDR3 coding sequence is TGTGCCAGCAGCGCCACGGGACAGTCAGGAGATACGCAGTATTTT.